The 24 T cell receptor beta chains reported below all come from one sample, sequenced in a study of identical twins. TCRdb fed the 5' RACE reads into MiXCR, producing one record per CDR3 protein. Of 1.5 million to 2 million distinct CDR3 sequences in the sample, about 31% are singletons; the top ten hold roughly 0.3%. The sequencing input was cord blood. These receptors were taken from a newborn girl in good health.

The V call is TRBV3-1, the J call TRBJ2-7; 8 bases match TRBD1. The CDR3 consists of 13 residues. The ends lost 3 bases at V and 9 bases at J; junction bases unmatched: 7. Per germline, CDR1 LGHDT and CDR2 YNNKEL (reference sequence). The CDR3 DNA sequence: TGTGCCAGCAGCCAGTTACAGGGGGACGTGCAGTACTTC. As protein: CASSQLQGDVQYF.

This chain links TRBV27 with TRBJ1-2, with 8 bases that match TRBD1. The CDR3 has 14 amino acids. Germline V gene sequence: CDR1 MNHEY, CDR2 SMNVEV (reference sequence). The V and J ends lost 5 bases and 4 bases, in that order; junction bases with no gene match: 6. The CDR3 sequence: CASSPRQGTYGYTF. The CDR3 bases are TGTGCCAGCAGTCCTAGACAGGGGACCTATGGCTACACCTTC.

This clonotype was counted once. This rearrangement joins TRBV7-2 to TRBJ2-1; TRBD2 matches at 10 bases. The CDR3 is 15 amino acids. Germline CDR1 and CDR2: SGHTA and FQGNSA. With V trimmed by 5 bases and J by 10 bases, 11 bases remained unmatched. This chain's CDR3 is CASSVSGRWVGEQFF. Written as DNA, the CDR3 is TGTGCCAGCAGCGTTAGCGGGAGGTGGGTGGGCGAGCAGTTCTTC.

This chain joins TRBV6-6 and TRBJ1-5, with D tentatively TRBD1 (5 bases). CDR1 is MNHNY and CDR2 is SVGAGI in the germline V gene (reference sequence). V shed 4 bases and J shed 1 base, with 17 bases lying between them. The length of the CDR3 is 17 residues. The CDR3 coding sequence is TGTGCCAGCAGTTCTCCATTGAAGGCAGGGAGCAATCAGCCCCAGCATTTT. Residues: CASSSPLKAGSNQPQHF.

Only a few counts were recorded for this clonotype. The J gene is TRBJ1-2, the V gene TRBV20-1; D is uncertain. There are 17 residues in the CDR3. In germline, CDR1 is DFQATT, CDR2 SNEGSKA (reference sequence). V shed 0 bases and J shed 4 bases, with 21 bases lying between them. CDR3 residues: CSARDLGPATWRYGYTF. CDR3 nucleotides: TGCAGTGCTAGAGATTTAGGCCCGGCAACCTGGCGCTATGGCTACACCTTC.

This clonotype was seen more than once but under ten times. The chain has TRBV5-1 and TRBJ2-7; D may be TRBD1 (6 bases). Germline lookup yields CDR1 SGHRS and CDR2 YFSETQ. The ends were cut back, 4 bases at V and 5 bases at J, with 13 bases in the middle. This CDR3 contains 13 residues. CDR3 in amino acids: CASSPGDIHEQYF. CDR3 nucleotide sequence: TGCGCCAGCAGCCCAGGGGACATCCACGAGCAGTACTTC.

This clonotype has only a few counts. The chain is built from TRBV10-3 and TRBJ1-4; 8 bases agree with TRBD1. Germline lookup yields CDR1 ENHRY and CDR2 SYGVKD. The CDR3 sequence is 15 residues long. Germline trimming cut 0 bases from V and 8 bases from J; bases unmatched to any gene: 5. The CDR3 sequence is CAISESTGAGEKLFF. The CDR3 DNA sequence: TGTGCCATCAGTGAGTCGACAGGGGCGGGCGAAAAACTGTTTTTT.

This clonotype was picked up a small number of times. Here the CDR3 reads CATGTSRNEQFF. CDR3 DNA sequence: TGTGCCACCGGGACTAGCCGCAATGAGCAGTTCTTC. This sequence joins TRBV24-1 and TRBJ2-1; 9 nucleotides align to TRBD2. J was trimmed by 6 bases and V by 9 bases; bases with no gene match: 2. CDR1 and CDR2 (germline): KGHDR, SFDVKD. CDR3 size: 12 residues.

With respect to this clonotype: One junction end does not reproduce the germline sequence, and a read error may be involved. The V and J genes are TRBV29-1 and TRBJ1-2, with 9 bases identical to TRBD1. Germline V gene sequence: CDR1 SQVTM, CDR2 ANQGSEA. The CDR3 sequence is 12 residues long. CDR3 in DNA: TGCAGCGTCCAGGGACAGGGCTATGGCTACAACTTC. It encodes CSVQGQGYGYNF.

For this clonotype: At one of its ends the junction is not consistent with the germline gene, which may arise from a read error. The chain links TRBV20-1 to TRBJ2-3, with D perhaps matching TRBD2 (6 bases). Germline V lookup: CDR1 DFQATT, CDR2 SNEGSKA (reference sequence). This CDR3 has 13 amino acids. CDR3 nucleotide sequence: TGCATTGCTAGTGGCGGGGCCACAGATACGCAGTATTTT. Translating it yields CIASGGATDTQYF.

The chain uses TRBV25-1 and TRBJ1-5, with D possibly being TRBD1 (5 bases). V was shortened by 1 base and J by 4 bases, with 14 bases between the two germline ends. CDR1 is MGHDK, CDR2 SYGVNS, per germline. This CDR3 has 16 amino acids. The CDR3 protein is CASSESKPGPNQPQHF. The CDR3 DNA reads as TGTGCCAGCAGTGAATCAAAGCCAGGGCCTAATCAGCCCCAGCATTTT.

This clonotype has a handful of counts. This sequence joins TRBV11-2 and TRBJ2-7; weak D call: TRBD2 (6 bases). The CDR3 is 16 residues long. V was pared by 5 bases and J by 1 base, with 18 bases between. Germline loops: CDR1 SGHAT, CDR2 FQNNGV. CDR3 region: CASSPIISGWSYEQYF. The CDR3 region has the DNA TGTGCCAGCAGCCCAATCATCAGCGGGTGGTCCTACGAGCAGTACTTC.

This clonotype has more than one count but fewer than ten. The chain links TRBV20-1 to TRBJ1-1; D is undetermined. Trimming left V 0 bases short and J 7 bases short, with 9 bases between. There are 12 residues in the CDR3. CDR1 and CDR2 (germline): DFQATT, SNEGSKA (reference sequence). In nucleotides, the CDR3 is TGCAGTGCTAGAGATAGTGGGGTTGAAGCTTTCTTT. It translates to CSARDSGVEAFF.

The rearrangement joins TRBV4-2 to TRBJ1-1, with a weak D call TRBD1 (6 bases). There are 11 residues in the CDR3. V shed 0 bases and J shed 10 bases, with 6 bases lying between them. Per the germline V gene, CDR1 is LGHNA and CDR2 is YNFKEQ. The CDR3, as DNA: TGTGCCAGCAGCCAAGAGGGGGCAGCTTTCTTT. Translated: CASSQEGAAFF.

The chain carries TRBV20-1 and TRBJ1-6, with no clear D. CDR3 length: 16 amino acids. Germline assignment: CDR1 DFQATT and CDR2 SNEGSKA (reference sequence). V dropped 6 bases and J dropped 5 bases, with 20 bases sitting between them. The CDR3 DNA is TGCAGTGCCATCTCCGTGCCCCGTTCGCATAATTCACCCCTCCACTTT. Its protein is CSAISVPRSHNSPLHF.

The chain has TRBV5-6 and TRBJ2-1; 7 bases are shared with TRBD2. The V gene end was trimmed by 6 bases and the J gene end by 6 bases; junction bases not matched to a gene: 12. The CDR3 consists of 15 residues. Germline CDR1 SGHDT, CDR2 YYEEEE. DNA of the CDR3: TGTGCCAGCATCCAGCTAGGACTAGGCGGCAATGAGCAGTTCTTC. Protein: CASIQLGLGGNEQFF.

This clonotype has more than one count but fewer than ten. The V call is TRBV20-1, the J call TRBJ2-4; 9 bases fit TRBD2. The CDR3 extends over 15 amino acids. V dropped 6 bases and J dropped 1; count of bases not matched to a gene: 7. CDR1 DFQATT and CDR2 SNEGSKA come from the germline V gene (reference sequence). CDR3 nucleotide sequence: TGCAGTGCGGCGGGAGGGCCTTTTGCCAAAAACATTCAGTACTTC. The encoded protein is CSAAGGPFAKNIQYF.

The chain has TRBV20-1 and TRBJ1-1; TRBD1 matches at 7 bases. CDR1 is DFQATT and CDR2 is SNEGSKA in the germline V gene (reference sequence). V shed 6 bases, J shed 1 base, and the junction held 5 bases outside the gene matches. The CDR3 extends over 13 amino acids. This CDR3 is CSAVQGPNTEAFF. The DNA for the CDR3 is TGCAGTGCGGTACAGGGGCCGAACACTGAAGCTTTCTTT.

About this clonotype itself: The CDR3 ends on some other residue instead of the conserved phenylalanine or tryptophan, so this is likely a read error. The chain uses TRBV28 and TRBJ2-1, with D possibly being TRBD2 (6 bases). Trimming removed 7 bases at V and 6 bases at J, with 13 bases between. The CDR3 consists of 13 residues. Germline V lookup: CDR1 MDHEN, CDR2 SYDVKM. The CDR3 nucleotides are TGTGCCAGCACGCGGGATGTATTCAATGAGCAGTTCGTC. This translates into CASTRDVFNEQFV.

V usage is TRBV3-1 and J usage is TRBJ2-4; D is ambiguous. Trimming left V 3 bases short and J 2 bases short, with 11 bases between. Per the germline V gene, CDR1 is LGHDT and CDR2 is YNNKEL (reference sequence). The CDR3 consists of 15 residues. CDR3 sequence: CASSQKTGTKNIQYF. The CDR3, as DNA: TGTGCCAGCAGCCAGAAAACTGGGACCAAAAACATTCAGTACTTC.

The chain uses TRBV7-2 and TRBJ2-3, with D perhaps given as TRBD1 or TRBD2 (5 bases each). There are 14 residues in the CDR3. Germline V gene lookup returns CDR1 SGHTA and CDR2 FQGNSA. V lost 6 bases and J lost 2, with 12 bases in between. DNA of the CDR3: TGTGCCAGCAGGTGGGGGAAATACACAGATACGCAGTATTTT. Encoded protein: CASRWGKYTDTQYF.

The chain combines TRBV4-1 with TRBJ2-4, with 9 bases that match TRBD2. CDR3 length: 14 amino acids. Unmatched junction bases numbered 9, after V lost 4 bases and J lost 11 bases. Germline-derived CDR1 and CDR2 are MGHRA and YSYEKL. CDR3 sequence: CASSPAGSGSFQYF. Written as DNA, the CDR3 is TGCGCCAGCAGCCCGGCGGGTAGCGGGAGTTTTCAGTACTTC.

The V gene is TRBV5-1, the J gene TRBJ1-1, with D unresolved. This CDR3 is 15 amino acids long. V lost 0 bases and J lost 0, with 9 bases in between. The V gene's germline CDR1 is SGHRS and CDR2 YFSETQ. CDR3 sequence: CASSLGGAVNTEAFF. In DNA form, the CDR3 reads TGCGCCAGCAGCTTGGGCGGCGCGGTGAACACTGAAGCTTTCTTT.

Comment on this clonotype: A read error may account for a junction end that differs from germline. This chain links TRBV10-3 with TRBJ2-1, with D possibly called TRBD1 or TRBD2 (5 bases each). The CDR3 is 15 residues long. Germline CDR1 ENHRY, CDR2 SYGVKD. CDR3 DNA: TGTGCCATCGGTGAGGGGAGTAGCGTGTACAATGAGCAGTTCTTC. Translation gives CAIGEGSSVYNEQFF.